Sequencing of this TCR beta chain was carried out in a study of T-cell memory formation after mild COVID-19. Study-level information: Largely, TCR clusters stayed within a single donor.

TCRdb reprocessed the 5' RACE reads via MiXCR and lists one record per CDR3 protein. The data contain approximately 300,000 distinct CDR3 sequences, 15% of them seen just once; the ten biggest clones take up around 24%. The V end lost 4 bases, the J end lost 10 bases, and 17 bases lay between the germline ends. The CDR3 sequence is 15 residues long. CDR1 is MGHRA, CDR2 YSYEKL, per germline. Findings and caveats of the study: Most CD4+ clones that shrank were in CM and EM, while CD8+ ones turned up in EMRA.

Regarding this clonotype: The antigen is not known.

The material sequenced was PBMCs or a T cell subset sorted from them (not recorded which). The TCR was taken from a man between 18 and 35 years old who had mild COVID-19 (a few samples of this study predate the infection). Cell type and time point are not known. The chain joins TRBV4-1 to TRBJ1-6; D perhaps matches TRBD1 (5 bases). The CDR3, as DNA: TGCGCCAGCAGCCCCCGCGGCGGGGGGAGCTCACCCCTCCACTTT. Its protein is CASSPRGGGSSPLHF.